The source of this TCR beta chain is a study of cytomegalovirus exposure and HLA in healthy donors. In regard to this clone: Relative to the germline gene, one junction end is altered; a read error may explain this.

This CDR3 is built from 12 residues. From germline, CDR1 is SNHLY and CDR2 FYNNEI. The data were produced by immunoSEQ multiplex PCR, yet TCRdb's version contains in-frame clones alone and is incomplete. The sample has under 200,000 clones, about 95% seen once. The chain has TRBV2 and TRBJ2-7, with 13 nucleotides matching TRBD2. The sequencing sample was made of PBMCs. This sequence originates from a woman aged 18-29 years in good health and CMV-seronegative. This chain's CDR3 is CASSPGLAGDKF. The CDR3, as DNA: TGTGCCAGCAGTCCCGGACTAGCGGGGGACAAATTC.